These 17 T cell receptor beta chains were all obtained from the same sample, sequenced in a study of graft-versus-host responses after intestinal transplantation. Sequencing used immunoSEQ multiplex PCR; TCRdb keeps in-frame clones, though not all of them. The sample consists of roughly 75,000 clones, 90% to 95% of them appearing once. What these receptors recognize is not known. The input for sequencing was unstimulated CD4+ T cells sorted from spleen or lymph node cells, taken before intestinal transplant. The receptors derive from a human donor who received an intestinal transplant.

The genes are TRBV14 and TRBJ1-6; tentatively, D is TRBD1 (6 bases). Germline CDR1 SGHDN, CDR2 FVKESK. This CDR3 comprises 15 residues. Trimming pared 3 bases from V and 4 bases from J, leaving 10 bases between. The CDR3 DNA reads TGTGCCAGCAGCCAGGGACACCTGTATAATTCACCCCTCCACTTT. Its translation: CASSQGHLYNSPLHF.

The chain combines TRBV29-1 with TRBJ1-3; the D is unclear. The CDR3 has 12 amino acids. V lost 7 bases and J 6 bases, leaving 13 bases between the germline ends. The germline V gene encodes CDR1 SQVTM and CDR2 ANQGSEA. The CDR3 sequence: CSATSGQNTIYF. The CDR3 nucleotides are TGCAGCGCTACCTCTGGGCAAAACACCATATATTTT.

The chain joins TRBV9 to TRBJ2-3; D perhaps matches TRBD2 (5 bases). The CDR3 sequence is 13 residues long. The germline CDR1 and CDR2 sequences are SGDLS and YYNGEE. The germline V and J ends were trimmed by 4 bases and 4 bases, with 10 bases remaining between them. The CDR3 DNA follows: TGTGCCAGCAGCTTTGAGGGTGCAGATACGCAGTATTTT. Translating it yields CASSFEGADTQYF. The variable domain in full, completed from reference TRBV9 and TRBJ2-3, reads DSGVTQTPKHLITATGQRVTLRCSPRSGDLSVYWYQQSLDQGLQFLIQYYNGEERAKGNILERFSAQQFPDLHSELNLSSLELGDSALYFCASSFEGADTQYFGPGTRLTVL.

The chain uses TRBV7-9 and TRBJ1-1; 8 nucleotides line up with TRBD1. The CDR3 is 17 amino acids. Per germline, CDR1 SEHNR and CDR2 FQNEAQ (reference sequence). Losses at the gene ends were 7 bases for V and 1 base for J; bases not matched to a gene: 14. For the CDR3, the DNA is TGTGCCAGCAACTTTTTACTCCAGGGGGCTGGGAACACTGAAGCTTTCTTT. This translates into CASNFLLQGAGNTEAFF.

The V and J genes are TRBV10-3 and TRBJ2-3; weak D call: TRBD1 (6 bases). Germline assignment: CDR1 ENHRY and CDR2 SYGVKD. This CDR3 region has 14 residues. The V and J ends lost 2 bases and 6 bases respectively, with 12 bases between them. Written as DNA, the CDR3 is TGTGCCATCAGTGAGATGCAGGGGACCGATACGCAGTATTTT. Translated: CAISEMQGTDTQYF.

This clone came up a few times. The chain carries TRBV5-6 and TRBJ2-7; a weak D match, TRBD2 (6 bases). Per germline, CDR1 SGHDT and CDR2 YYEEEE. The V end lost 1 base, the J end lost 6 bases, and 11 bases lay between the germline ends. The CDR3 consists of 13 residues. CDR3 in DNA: TGTGCCAGCAGCTTGACTTTGGGGGGCGAGCAGTACTTC. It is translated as CASSLTLGGEQYF.

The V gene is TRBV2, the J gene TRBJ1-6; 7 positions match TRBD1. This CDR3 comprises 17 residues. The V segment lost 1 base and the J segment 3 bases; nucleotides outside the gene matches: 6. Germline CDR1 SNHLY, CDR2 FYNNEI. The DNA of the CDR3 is TGTGCCAGCAGTGAAGACCCAGGGGGGAACTATAATTCACCCCTCCACTTT. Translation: CASSEDPGGNYNSPLHF.

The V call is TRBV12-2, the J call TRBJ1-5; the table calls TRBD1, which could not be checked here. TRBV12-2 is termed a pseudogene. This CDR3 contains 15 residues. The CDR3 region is CASRFDRVSNQPQHF. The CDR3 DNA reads TGTGCAAGTCGCTTCGACAGGGTAAGCAATCAGCCCCAGCATTTT.

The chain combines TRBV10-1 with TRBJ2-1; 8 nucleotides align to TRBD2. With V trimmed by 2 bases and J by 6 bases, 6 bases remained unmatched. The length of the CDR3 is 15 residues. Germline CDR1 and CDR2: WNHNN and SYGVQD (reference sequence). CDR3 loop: CASSEGAGERNEQFF. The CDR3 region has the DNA TGCGCCAGCAGTGAGGGAGCGGGGGAACGCAATGAGCAGTTCTTC.

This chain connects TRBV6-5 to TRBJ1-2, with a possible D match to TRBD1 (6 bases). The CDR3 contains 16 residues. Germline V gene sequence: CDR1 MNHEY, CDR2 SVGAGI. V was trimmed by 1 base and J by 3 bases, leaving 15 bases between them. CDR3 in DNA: TGTGCCAGCAGTTACTTGGGGGGGGCCGGTGACTATGGCTACACCTTC. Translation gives CASSYLGGAGDYGYTF.

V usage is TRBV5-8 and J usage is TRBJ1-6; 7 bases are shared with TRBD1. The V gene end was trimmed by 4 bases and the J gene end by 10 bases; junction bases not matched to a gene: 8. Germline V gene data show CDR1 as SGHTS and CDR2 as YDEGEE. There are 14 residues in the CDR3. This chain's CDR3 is CASSPAKGASPLHF. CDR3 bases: TGTGCCAGCAGCCCCGCGAAGGGGGCCTCACCCCTCCACTTT.

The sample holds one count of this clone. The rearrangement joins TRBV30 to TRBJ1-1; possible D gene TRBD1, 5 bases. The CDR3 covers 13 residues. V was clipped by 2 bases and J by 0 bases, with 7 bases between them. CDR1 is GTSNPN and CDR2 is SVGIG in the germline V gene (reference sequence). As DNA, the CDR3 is TGTGCCTGGAGTCAGGGATTGAACACTGAAGCTTTCTTT. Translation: CAWSQGLNTEAFF.

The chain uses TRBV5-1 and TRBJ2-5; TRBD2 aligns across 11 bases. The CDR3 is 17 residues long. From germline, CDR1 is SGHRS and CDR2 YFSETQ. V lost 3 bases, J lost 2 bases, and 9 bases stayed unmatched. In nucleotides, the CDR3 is TGCGCCAGCAGCTGGGGCCGACTAGCGGGGCTACAAGAGACCCAGTACTTC. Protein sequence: CASSWGRLAGLQETQYF.

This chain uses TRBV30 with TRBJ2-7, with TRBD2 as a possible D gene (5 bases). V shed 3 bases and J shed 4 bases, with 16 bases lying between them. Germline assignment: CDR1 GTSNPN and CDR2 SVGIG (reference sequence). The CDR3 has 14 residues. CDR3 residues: CAWSPGSSKYEQYF. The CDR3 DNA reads TGTGCCTGGAGCCCGGGGTCCTCAAAGTACGAGCAGTACTTC.

CDR3 DNA: TGTGCCAGCTCACCAATGGGCTTTGGGGGGGCTTCCTACGAGCAGTACTTC. Translating it yields CASSPMGFGGASYEQYF. The chain has TRBV18 and TRBJ2-7, with D perhaps TRBD2 (7 bases). V was pared by 2 bases and J by 1 base, with 18 bases between. This CDR3 region has 17 residues. Germline assignment: CDR1 KGHSH and CDR2 LQKENI. Based on the CDR3 plus reference TRBV18 and TRBJ2-7, the full variable domain is NAGVMQNPRHLVRRRGQEARLRCSPMKGHSHVYWYRQLPEEGLKFMVYLQKENIIDESGMPKERFSAEFPKEGPSILRIQQVVRGDSAAYFCASSPMGFGGASYEQYFGPGTRLTVT.

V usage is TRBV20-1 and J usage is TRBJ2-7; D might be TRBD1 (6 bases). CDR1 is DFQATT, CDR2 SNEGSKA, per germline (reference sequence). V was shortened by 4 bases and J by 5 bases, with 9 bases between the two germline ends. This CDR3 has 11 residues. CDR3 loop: CSANRDHEQYF. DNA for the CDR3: TGCAGTGCTAACAGGGATCACGAGCAGTACTTC.

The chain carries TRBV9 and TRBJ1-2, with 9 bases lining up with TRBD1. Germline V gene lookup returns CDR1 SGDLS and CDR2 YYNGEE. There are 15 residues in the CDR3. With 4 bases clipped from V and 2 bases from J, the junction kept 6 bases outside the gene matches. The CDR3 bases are TGTGCCAGCAGCTCGGGACAGGGTAACAACTATGGCTACACCTTC. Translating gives CASSSGQGNNYGYTF.